This is a list of T cell receptor beta chains from one sample in a study of CD8 T cells in ankylosing spondylitis. TCRdb called the 5' RACE reads again in MiXCR, with one record for every CDR3 protein. The sample consists of roughly 700,000 distinct CDR3 sequences, roughly 19% of them appearing once. The specimen sequenced was blood, either unsorted or a sorted T cell fraction (not recorded which). Receptor source: a male donor with ankylosing spondylitis. The CDR3 runs from the conserved cysteine through the conserved F or W. Each record gives: V gene, D gene, J gene, clone size, CDR3 DNA, CDR3 protein. D genes are given only for firm matches. For some rows the clone size is stated as once, few or many, or as a class when expanded; others skip it.

>TRBV7-8|TRBD2|TRBJ2-2|few
TGTGCCAGCAGCGGGACTAGCGGGAGCCCCGGGGAGCTGTTTTTT
CASSGTSGSPGELFF
>TRBV5-1|.|TRBJ2-3|.
TGCGCCAGCAGCCGACTAGGGGGCCAAGATACGCAGTATTTT
CASSRLGGQDTQYF
>TRBV15|TRBD2|TRBJ2-3|.
TGTGCCACCGAACGAGCGGGGGGGGGCACAGATACGCAGTATTTT
CATERAGGGTDTQYF
>TRBV27|.|TRBJ2-7|.
TGTGCCAGCAGTAAACGCTACGAATCCCGCTACGAGCAGTACTTC
CASSKRYESRYEQYF
>TRBV29-1|TRBD1|TRBJ2-1|many
TGCAGCACACAGGGGTCCAATGAGCAGTTCTTC
CSTQGSNEQFF
>TRBV20-1|.|TRBJ1-2|.
TGCAGTGCCGGGGCAGGGGCCAGGGCGGGCTATGGCTACACCTTC
CSAGAGARAGYGYTF
>TRBV2|TRBD1|TRBJ1-1|few
TGTGCCAGCAGTTCCATACAGGGGAGCACTGAAGCTTTCTTT
CASSSIQGSTEAFF
>TRBV18|TRBD2|TRBJ2-3|.
TGTGCCAGCTCACCTCTCGGACTAGCGGGGGCCACAGATACGCAGTATTTT
CASSPLGLAGATDTQYF
>TRBV5-1|.|TRBJ1-1|few
TGCGCCACCTCACAGGGTTCGAACACTGAAGCTTTCTTT
CATSQGSNTEAFF
>TRBV4-3|.|TRBJ1-2|.
TGCGCCAGCAGCCCAGAGGCCGGGAAAAGCTACACCTTC
CASSPEAGKSYTF
>TRBV6-1|TRBD1|TRBJ2-2|.
TGTGCCAGCAGTGAAAGGACAGGGATCGGGGAGCTGTTTTTT
CASSERTGIGELFF
>TRBV9|.|TRBJ1-2|.
TGTGCCAGCAGCGCCCGATCCCTGGACTATGGCTACACCTTC
CASSARSLDYGYTF
>TRBV20-1|.|TRBJ2-2|.
TGCAGTGCTAGAGATTTCCAGGGCAACGGGGAGCTGTTTTTT
CSARDFQGNGELFF
>TRBV12-3/TRBV12-4|TRBD2|TRBJ2-7|.
TGTGCCAGCAGTTTAGGTCCTAGCGGGAGGTCCTACGAGCAGTACTTC
CASSLGPSGRSYEQYF
>TRBV27|.|TRBJ2-1|many
TGTGCCAGCAGGGAGTTGTCCTACAATGAGCAGTTCTTC
CASRELSYNEQFF
>TRBV20-1|.|TRBJ2-3|.
TGCAGTGCCACCGGAGGGGGAGCGATCCTGAGTACAGATACGCAGTATTTT
CSATGGGAILSTDTQYF
>TRBV6-1|TRBD2|TRBJ2-5|few
TGTGCCAGCAGTGGACGTGGGGGGAGTTCGGGACTAGCGGGAGAGACCCAGTACTTC
CASSGRGGSSGLAGETQYF
>TRBV6-6|.|TRBJ1-6|.
TGTGCCAGCAGTTACTCGGGCCCTAGGCCCCTCCACTTT
CASSYSGPRPLHF
>TRBV7-9|.|TRBJ2-1|.
TGTGCCAGCAGCCAAGACGACAATGAGCAGTTCTTC
CASSQDDNEQFF
>TRBV7-2|.|TRBJ1-1|many
TGTGCCAGCAGGAAGGGCACTGAAGCTTTCTTT
CASRKGTEAFF
>TRBV19|TRBD1|TRBJ1-5|.
TGTGCCAGTAGTAAGACAGGGTCAAATCAGCCCCAGCATTTT
CASSKTGSNQPQHF
>TRBV7-3|.|TRBJ2-1|few
TGTGCCAGCAGCTCCCAGGGTAGCTCCTACAATGAGCAGTTCTTC
CASSSQGSSYNEQFF
>TRBV4-2|TRBD1|TRBJ2-5|.
TGTGCCAGCAGCGATCCCAGGGGGCAAGAGACCCAGTACTTC
CASSDPRGQETQYF
>TRBV9|TRBD2|TRBJ2-1|.
TGTGCCAGCAGCGTAGAGAGACTAGCGGGAAGGAATGAGCAGTTCTTC
CASSVERLAGRNEQFF
>TRBV12-5|TRBD1|TRBJ2-7|few
TGTGCTAGTGGTTTGGGGGACAGGGGGTACGAGCAGTACTTC
CASGLGDRGYEQYF
>TRBV3-1|.|TRBJ2-2|once
TGTGCCAGCAGCCAAGTCTTCGGCCGGGAGCTGTTTTTT
CASSQVFGRELFF
>TRBV27|.|TRBJ2-7|.
TGTGCCAGCAGACTTCTGGACAGTTCCCCCGAGCAGTACTTC
CASRLLDSSPEQYF
>TRBV3-1|.|TRBJ2-7|few
TGTGCCAGCAGCCAACCGGGGCGAGGGGGCGAGCAGTACTTC
CASSQPGRGGEQYF
>TRBV3-1|.|TRBJ2-5|.
TGTGCCAGCAGCCAAGTGGGGGGGCAGGTGGAGACCCAGTACTTC
CASSQVGGQVETQYF
>TRBV6-5|TRBD2|TRBJ2-7|few
TGTGCCAGCAGTTACAGTCCGGGAGGGCCGTCCGAGCAGTACTTC
CASSYSPGGPSEQYF
>TRBV6-1|TRBD1|TRBJ2-3|.
TGTGCCAGCAAACCGGGACAGGGCCACACAGATACGCAGTATTTT
CASKPGQGHTDTQYF
>TRBV7-9|.|TRBJ1-1|.
TGTGCCAGCAGCTTAGGGGAAAGGGGGTACACTGAAGCTTTCTTT
CASSLGERGYTEAFF
>TRBV27|.|TRBJ1-2|few
TGTGCCAGCAGTTTATCGGGGGACGCGGGCTACACCTTC
CASSLSGDAGYTF
>TRBV30|TRBD1|TRBJ2-7|.
TGTGCCTGGAGGGGACAGGGCTACGAGCAGTACTTC
CAWRGQGYEQYF
>TRBV2|.|TRBJ2-2|.
TGTGCCAGCGCCCGACGAGACAGTGGCACCGGGGAGCTGTTTTTT
CASARRDSGTGELFF
>TRBV7-8|.|TRBJ1-2|.
TGTGCCAGCAGCCTACAAGAGGGGGTCCGCGGCTACACCTTC
CASSLQEGVRGYTF
>TRBV20-1|.|TRBJ2-3|many
TGCAGTGCTAGAGATGCCGGGACTGCCTATGGAGATACGCAGTATTTT
CSARDAGTAYGDTQYF
>TRBV7-2|.|TRBJ2-3|.
TGTGCCAGCAGCTTAAGGGGGGCTCTCACAGATACGCAGTATTTT
CASSLRGALTDTQYF
>TRBV2|.|TRBJ2-2|.
TGTGCCAGCAGTGAAGAGGGAGTGGACACCGGGGAGCTGTTTTTT
CASSEEGVDTGELFF
>TRBV5-1|TRBD2|TRBJ2-3|many
TGCGCCAGCAGCTTGGATAGCGGGAGAGCAGATACGCAGTATTTT
CASSLDSGRADTQYF
>TRBV6-2/TRBV6-3|TRBD2|TRBJ2-1|.
TGTGCCAGCACCAAAGGGACTAGCGCAAACAATGAGCAGTTCTTC
CASTKGTSANNEQFF
>TRBV11-1|TRBD1|TRBJ2-2|.
TGTGCCAGCAGCCCTATCCGGGACAGGGAATCGAACACCGGGGAGCTGTTTTTT
CASSPIRDRESNTGELFF